Below, one T cell receptor beta chain is given with its context. Assay used: immunoSEQ multiplex PCR; TCRdb lists only in-frame clones, some missing. The sample has approximately 80,000 clones, about nine tenths seen once; the top ten hold 6% to 7.5%. V lost 2 bases to trimming and J lost 0 bases; unmatched junction nucleotides: 2. The CDR3 is 17 amino acids. Germline assignment: CDR1 LGHDT and CDR2 YNNKEL (reference sequence). This sample stems from a study of blood T cell repertoires in COVID-19. Sequencing used peripheral blood. The chain combines TRBV3-1 (or the pseudogene TRBV3-2) with TRBJ2-3; TRBD2 matches 13 bases. The clonotype was recovered from an elderly woman with acute or convalescent COVID-19. In DNA form, the CDR3 reads TGTGCCAGCAGCCAATCGGGACTAGCGGGAAGCACAGATACGCAGTATTTT. It yields the protein CASSQSGLAGSTDTQYF.